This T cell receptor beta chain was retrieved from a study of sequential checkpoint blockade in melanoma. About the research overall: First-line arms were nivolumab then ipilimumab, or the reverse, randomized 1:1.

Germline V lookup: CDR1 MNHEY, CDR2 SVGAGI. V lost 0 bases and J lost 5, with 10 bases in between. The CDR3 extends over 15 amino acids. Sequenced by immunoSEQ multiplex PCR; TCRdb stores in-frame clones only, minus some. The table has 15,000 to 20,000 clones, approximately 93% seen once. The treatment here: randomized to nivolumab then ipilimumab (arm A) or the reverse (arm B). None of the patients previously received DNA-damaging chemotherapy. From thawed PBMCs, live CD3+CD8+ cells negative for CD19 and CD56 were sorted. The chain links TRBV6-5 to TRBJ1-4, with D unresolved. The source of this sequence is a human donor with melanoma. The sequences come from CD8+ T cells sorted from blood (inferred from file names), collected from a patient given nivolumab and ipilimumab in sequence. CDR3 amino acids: CASSYSAQVNEKLFF. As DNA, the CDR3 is TGTGCCAGCAGTTACTCGGCGCAGGTGAATGAAAAACTGTTTTTT.